The T cell receptor (beta chain) under discussion was sequenced for a study of siplizumab effects on memory and regulatory T cells. The CDR3 is 17 residues long. Germline CDR1 and CDR2: SGHAT and FQNNGV. Trimming took 5 bases from V and 6 from J; bases not matched to a gene: 13. Libraries were prepared by immunoSEQ multiplex PCR; TCRdb keeps only in-frame clonotypes and omits some of them. Of some 100,000 clones in the sample, approximately 94% are singletons; the top ten hold around 6.5%. Sequenced material: CD8+ T cells sorted from blood. V is TRBV11-2 and J is TRBJ2-7; 13 nucleotides agree with TRBD2. The clonotype comes from a human donor in good health. CDR3 loop: CASSRPMGLAGLGEQYF. CDR3 in DNA: TGTGCCAGCAGCCGCCCCATGGGACTAGCGGGGTTGGGCGAGCAGTACTTC.